The 17 T cell receptor beta chains in this list originate from one sample, sequenced in a study of naive and memory T cell subsets. The beta constant-region primer was an equimolar mix of two oligonucleotides covering TRBC1 and TRBC2. TCRdb reanalysed the UMI-ligation and nested PCR reads using MiXCR and keeps one entry per CDR3 protein. The top ten clones hold 1.6% of a sample with 81,000 or so distinct CDR3 sequences, more than 6.5% of them seen once. Sequenced input: central memory CD4+ T cells from blood. Receptor source: a human donor in good health.

Many counts were recorded for this clonotype. V is TRBV4-3 and J is TRBJ1-2; unclear D gene. CDR3 length: 16 residues. V was trimmed by 1 base and J by 4 bases, leaving 16 bases between them. Looked up from germline, CDR1 is LGHNA and CDR2 is YSLEER. As DNA, the CDR3 is TGCGCCAGCAGCCAAGGGACGACTAAACCGGCCTATGGCTACACCTTC. Its translation is CASSQGTTKPAYGYTF.

In its sample, this clonotype was seen a few times. The CDR3 sequence: CASLSGKNIQYF. The CDR3 DNA is TGTGCCAGCCTTAGTGGGAAAAACATTCAGTACTTC. The chain joins TRBV3-1 to TRBJ2-4; D ambiguous. CDR1 is LGHDT and CDR2 is YNNKEL in the germline V gene (reference sequence). The CDR3 is 12 amino acids. Between the trimmed V and J ends, which lost 8 bases and 4 bases, there was a span of 9 bases.

In its sample, this clonotype was seen many times. The chain recombines TRBV5-1 with TRBJ1-1; D perhaps matches TRBD1 (6 bases). V was pared by 2 bases and J by 4 bases, with 15 bases between. Germline loops: CDR1 SGHRS, CDR2 YFSETQ. CDR3 length: 15 residues. This CDR3 is CASSFGQGIGTEAFF. The CDR3 coding sequence is TGCGCCAGCAGCTTTGGCCAGGGGATCGGCACTGAAGCTTTCTTT.

The sample holds many counts of this clonotype. The CDR3 nucleotides are TGTGCCAGCAGCTTAAACAGGGAAAAACTGTTTTTT. Its translation: CASSLNREKLFF. J is TRBJ1-4 and V is TRBV7-8, with D perhaps matching TRBD1 (5 bases). CDR1 and CDR2 (germline): SGHVS, FQNEAQ. Trimming took 2 bases from V and 8 from J, leaving 6 bases between them. The CDR3 consists of 12 residues.

This clonotype has at least ten counts. The gene calls are TRBV4-2 and TRBJ1-3, with a weak D call TRBD1 (6 bases). V was trimmed by 0 bases and J by 3 bases, leaving 12 bases between them. The CDR3 is made up of 16 amino acids. Germline V gives CDR1 LGHNA, CDR2 YNFKEQ. CDR3: CASSQEGGARGNTIYF. The CDR3 region has the DNA TGTGCCAGCAGCCAAGAAGGGGGTGCCCGTGGAAACACCATATATTTT.

This chain connects TRBV6-2 or TRBV6-3 to TRBJ1-1; a weak D match, TRBD1 (5 bases). CDR1 is MNHEY, CDR2 SVGEGT, per germline. V lost 7 bases to trimming and J lost 6 bases, with 18 bases between them. The CDR3 spans 14 residues. Here the CDR3 reads CASILGHYGAEAFF. CDR3 coding DNA: TGTGCCAGCATCCTAGGACACTATGGGGCTGAAGCTTTCTTT.

In this sample, this clonotype turned up many times. V gene TRBV7-2 combines with J gene TRBJ1-1; D call uncertain. Trimming pared 5 bases from V and 1 base from J, leaving 17 bases between. The CDR3 spans 16 residues. Germline-derived CDR1 and CDR2 are SGHTA and FQGNSA. For the CDR3, the DNA is TGTGCCAGCAGCCCGTCTTATGTTTCAACGAACACTGAAGCTTTCTTT. Its translation: CASSPSYVSTNTEAFF.

In this sample, this clonotype turned up many times. This chain uses TRBV20-1 with TRBJ1-1; D unclear. Germline V gene lookup returns CDR1 DFQATT and CDR2 SNEGSKA (reference sequence). The CDR3 has 12 residues. The ends were cut back, 0 bases at V and 10 bases at J, with 12 bases in the middle. CDR3 DNA sequence: TGCAGTGCTAGAGATACTGGATTTGGAGCTTTCTTT. Translated: CSARDTGFGAFF.

This clonotype showed up many times. This chain links TRBV7-2 with TRBJ1-1; D gene ambiguous. CDR3 size: 13 residues. Trimming cost V 1 base and J 3 bases, with 6 bases left between them. CDR1 and CDR2 (germline): SGHTA, FQGNSA. As DNA, the CDR3 is TGTGCCAGCAGCTTAGACTCGCACACTGAAGCTTTCTTT. Its translation: CASSLDSHTEAFF.

This clonotype was seen many times. The chain carries TRBV9 and TRBJ1-4; D unclear. V was cut by 2 bases and J by 7 bases, with 12 bases left in between. The CDR3 length is 14 residues. CDR1 SGDLS and CDR2 YYNGEE come from the germline V gene. The CDR3 spells CASSVNTGPEKLFF. The CDR3 DNA sequence: TGTGCCAGCAGCGTTAACACCGGCCCTGAAAAACTGTTTTTT. The variable domain in full, with the rest retrieved from reference TRBV9 and TRBJ1-4, is DSGVTQTPKHLITATGQRVTLRCSPRSGDLSVYWYQQSLDQGLQFLIQYYNGEERAKGNILERFSAQQFPDLHSELNLSSLELGDSALYFCASSVNTGPEKLFFGSGTQLSVL.

There are many counts of this clonotype. This chain links TRBV5-5 with TRBJ1-3; D is undetermined. Trimming took off 1 base at V and 3 bases at J, with 14 bases between the two ends. The CDR3 spans 16 residues. Per germline, CDR1 SGHKS and CDR2 YYEKEE (reference sequence). CDR3 sequence reads: CASSLPLRGYGNTIYF. CDR3 DNA: TGTGCCAGCAGCTTGCCCCTCCGGGGTTATGGAAACACCATATATTTT.

The rearrangement links TRBV5-6 to TRBJ2-7, with D unclear. V dropped 0 bases and J dropped 10 bases, with 17 bases sitting between them. CDR1 and CDR2 from the germline V gene are SGHDT and YYEEEE. The CDR3 runs 14 residues. The CDR3 bases are TGTGCCAGCAGCTTGGCAACTCAAAAGGGAAAACAGTACTTC. As protein: CASSLATQKGKQYF.

This clonotype was recorded many times. The V gene is TRBV30, the J gene TRBJ1-1; TRBD1 matches at 7 bases. Germline V gene data show CDR1 as GTSNPN and CDR2 as SVGIG (reference sequence). Trimming removed 8 bases from V and 5 bases from J; junction bases left unmatched: 11. The CDR3 sequence is 13 residues long. The CDR3 here is CAGGAGGMTEAFF. DNA for the CDR3: TGTGCCGGGGGAGCAGGGGGAATGACTGAAGCTTTCTTT.

This clonotype was detected only a few times. The V and J genes are TRBV4-3 and TRBJ2-7, with D perhaps matching TRBD1 (6 bases). The V and J ends lost 6 bases and 5 bases respectively, with 14 bases between them. CDR1 LGHNA and CDR2 YSLEER come from the germline V gene. This CDR3 spans 13 amino acids. The CDR3 sequence: CASSLARDNEQYF. In DNA form, the CDR3 reads TGCGCCAGCAGTCTAGCCCGGGACAACGAGCAGTACTTC.

This clonotype was seen repeatedly, ten times or more. This chain uses TRBV5-1 with TRBJ2-1; a weak D match, TRBD1 (6 bases). Trimming took 4 bases from V and 9 from J, leaving 11 bases between them. This CDR3 spans 12 amino acids. Germline loops: CDR1 SGHRS, CDR2 YFSETQ. The CDR3 bases are TGCGCCAGCAGCGTGCAGGGGACTGAGCAGTTCTTC. Its translation is CASSVQGTEQFF.

This clonotype has a count of ten or more. The chain is built from TRBV14 and TRBJ1-2; maybe TRBD1 (6 bases). This CDR3 is 15 amino acids long. V lost 4 bases, J lost 0 bases, and 12 bases lay in between. Germline-derived CDR1 and CDR2 are SGHDN and FVKESK. The CDR3 nucleotides read TGTGCCAGCAGCCTAACGGACAGATCTAACTATGGCTACACCTTC. It is translated as CASSLTDRSNYGYTF. Variable domain in full (rest from reference TRBV14 and TRBJ1-2): EAGVTQFPSHSVIEKGQTVTLRCDPISGHDNLYWYRRVMGKEIKFLLHFVKESKQDESGMPNNRFLAERTGGTYSTLKVQPAELEDSGVYFCASSLTDRSNYGYTFGSGTRLTVV.

This chain uses TRBV12-3 or TRBV12-4 with TRBJ2-7; the match to TRBD2 covers 8 bases. There are 15 residues in the CDR3. After removal of 5 bases from V and 5 bases from J, the junction contained 11 bases not matched to a gene. The CDR3 loop reads CASSPRGGLQDEQYF. CDR3 coding DNA: TGTGCCAGCAGTCCCCGCGGGGGGCTGCAAGACGAGCAGTACTTC.